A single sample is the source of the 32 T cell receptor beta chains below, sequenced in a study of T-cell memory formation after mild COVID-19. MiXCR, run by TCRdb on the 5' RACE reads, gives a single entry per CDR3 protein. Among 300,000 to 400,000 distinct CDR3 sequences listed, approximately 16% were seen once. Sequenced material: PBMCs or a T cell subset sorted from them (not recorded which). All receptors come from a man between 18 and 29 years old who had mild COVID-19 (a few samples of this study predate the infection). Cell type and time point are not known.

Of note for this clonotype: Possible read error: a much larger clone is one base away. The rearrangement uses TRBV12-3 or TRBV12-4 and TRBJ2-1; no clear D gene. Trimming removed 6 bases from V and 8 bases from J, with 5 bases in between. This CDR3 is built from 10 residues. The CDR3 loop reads CASRGYEQFF. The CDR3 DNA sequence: TGTGCCAGCAGGGGGTATGAGCAGTTCTTC.

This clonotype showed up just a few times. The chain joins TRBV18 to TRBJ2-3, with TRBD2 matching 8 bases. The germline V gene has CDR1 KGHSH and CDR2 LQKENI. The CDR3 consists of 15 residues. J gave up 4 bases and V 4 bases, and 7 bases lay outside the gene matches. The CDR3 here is CASSRQRGLADTQYF. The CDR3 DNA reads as TGTGCCAGCTCACGGCAAAGGGGACTAGCAGATACGCAGTATTTT. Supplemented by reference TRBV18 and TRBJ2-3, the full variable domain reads NAGVMQNPRHLVRRRGQEARLRCSPMKGHSHVYWYRQLPEEGLKFMVYLQKENIIDESGMPKERFSAEFPKEGPSILRIQQVVRGDSAAYFCASSRQRGLADTQYFGPGTRLTVL.

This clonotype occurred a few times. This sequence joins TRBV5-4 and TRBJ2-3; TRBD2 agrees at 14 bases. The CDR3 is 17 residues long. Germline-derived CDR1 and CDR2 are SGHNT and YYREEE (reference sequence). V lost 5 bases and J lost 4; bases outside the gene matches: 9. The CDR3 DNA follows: TGTGCCAGCAGACCGCCGACTAGCGGGGGGGCCGCAGATACGCAGTATTTT. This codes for CASRPPTSGGAADTQYF.

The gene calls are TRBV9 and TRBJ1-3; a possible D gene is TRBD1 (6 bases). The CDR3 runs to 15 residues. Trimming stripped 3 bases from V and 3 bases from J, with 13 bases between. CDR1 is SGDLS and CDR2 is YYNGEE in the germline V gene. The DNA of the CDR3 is TGTGCCAGCAGCGGGATGGGGGGCGGTGGAAACACCATATATTTT. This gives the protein CASSGMGGGGNTIYF.

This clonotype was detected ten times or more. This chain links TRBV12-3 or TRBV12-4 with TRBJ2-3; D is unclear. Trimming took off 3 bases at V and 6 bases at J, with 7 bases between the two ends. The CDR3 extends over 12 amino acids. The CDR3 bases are TGTGCCAGCAGTTTGTACGGGGATACGCAGTATTTT. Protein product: CASSLYGDTQYF.

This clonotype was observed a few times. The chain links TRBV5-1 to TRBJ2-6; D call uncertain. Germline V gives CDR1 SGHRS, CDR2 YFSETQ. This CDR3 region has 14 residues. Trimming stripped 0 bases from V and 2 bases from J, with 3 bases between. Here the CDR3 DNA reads TGCGCCAGCAGCTTGGAAGCTGGGGCCAACGTCCTGACTTTC. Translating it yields CASSLEAGANVLTF.

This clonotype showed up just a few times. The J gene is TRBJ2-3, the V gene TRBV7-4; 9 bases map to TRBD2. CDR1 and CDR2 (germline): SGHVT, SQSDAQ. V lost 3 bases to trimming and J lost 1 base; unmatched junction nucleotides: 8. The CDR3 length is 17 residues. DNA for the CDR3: TGTGCCAGCAGCTTCGGGAGCGGGGGGCGGTGCACAGATACGCAGTATTTT. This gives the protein CASSFGSGGRCTDTQYF.

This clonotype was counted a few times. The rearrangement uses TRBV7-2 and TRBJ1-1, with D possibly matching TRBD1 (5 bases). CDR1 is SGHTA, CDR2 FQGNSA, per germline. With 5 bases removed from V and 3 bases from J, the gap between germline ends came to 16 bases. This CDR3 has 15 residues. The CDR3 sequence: CASSPQAGGYTEAFF. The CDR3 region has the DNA TGTGCCAGCAGCCCCCAAGCTGGGGGGTACACTGAAGCTTTCTTT.

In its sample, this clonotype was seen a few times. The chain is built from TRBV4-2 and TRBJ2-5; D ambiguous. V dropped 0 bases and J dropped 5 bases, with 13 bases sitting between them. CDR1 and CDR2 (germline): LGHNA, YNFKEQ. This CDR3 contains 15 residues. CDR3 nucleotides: TGTGCCAGCAGCCAAGAGGTCAGTGGTTGGGAGACCCAGTACTTC. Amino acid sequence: CASSQEVSGWETQYF.

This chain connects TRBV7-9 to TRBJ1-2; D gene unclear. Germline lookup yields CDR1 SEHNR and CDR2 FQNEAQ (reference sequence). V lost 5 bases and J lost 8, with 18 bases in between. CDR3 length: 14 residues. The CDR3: CASSPPGGNGGYTF. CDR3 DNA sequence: TGTGCCAGCAGCCCGCCGGGAGGAAATGGAGGCTACACCTTC.

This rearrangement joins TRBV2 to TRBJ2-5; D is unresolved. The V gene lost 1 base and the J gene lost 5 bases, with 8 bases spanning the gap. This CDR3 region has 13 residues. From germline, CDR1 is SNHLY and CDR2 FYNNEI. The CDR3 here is CASSEVAGETQYF. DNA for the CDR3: TGTGCCAGCAGTGAAGTAGCCGGGGAGACCCAGTACTTC.

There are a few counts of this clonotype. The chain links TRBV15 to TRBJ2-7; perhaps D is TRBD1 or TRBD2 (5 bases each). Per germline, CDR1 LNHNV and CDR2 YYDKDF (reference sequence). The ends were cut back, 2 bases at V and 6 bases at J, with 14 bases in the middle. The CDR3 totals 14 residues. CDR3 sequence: CATSRSGGAGEQYV. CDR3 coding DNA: TGTGCCACCAGCAGAAGCGGTGGGGCGGGCGAGCAGTACGTC.

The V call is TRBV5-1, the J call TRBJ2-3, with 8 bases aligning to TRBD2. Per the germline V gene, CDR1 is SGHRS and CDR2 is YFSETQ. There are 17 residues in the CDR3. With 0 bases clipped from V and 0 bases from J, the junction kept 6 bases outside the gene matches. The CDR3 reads CASSLVAGGLSTDTQYF. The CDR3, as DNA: TGCGCCAGCAGCTTGGTCGCGGGGGGTTTAAGCACAGATACGCAGTATTTT.

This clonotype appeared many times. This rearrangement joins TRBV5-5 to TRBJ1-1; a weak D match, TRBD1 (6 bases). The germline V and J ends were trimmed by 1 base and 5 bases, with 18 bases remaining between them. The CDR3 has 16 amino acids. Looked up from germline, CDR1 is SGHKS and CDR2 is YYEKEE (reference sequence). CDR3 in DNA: TGTGCCAGCAGCTTGTTGGGCTCAGGGGTTGGAACTGAAGCTTTCTTT. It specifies CASSLLGSGVGTEAFF.

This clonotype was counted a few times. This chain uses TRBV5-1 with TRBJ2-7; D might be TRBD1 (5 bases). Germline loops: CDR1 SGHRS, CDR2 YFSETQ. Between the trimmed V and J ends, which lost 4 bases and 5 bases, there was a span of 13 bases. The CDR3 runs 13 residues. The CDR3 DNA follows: TGCGCCAGCAGCCTAAGACAGTCGGACGAGCAGTACTTC. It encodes CASSLRQSDEQYF.

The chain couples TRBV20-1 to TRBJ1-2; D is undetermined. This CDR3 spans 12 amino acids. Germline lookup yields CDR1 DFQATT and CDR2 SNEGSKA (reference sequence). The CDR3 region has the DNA TGCACCCCGGAGGTTTTTAACTATGGCTACACCTTC. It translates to CTPEVFNYGYTF.

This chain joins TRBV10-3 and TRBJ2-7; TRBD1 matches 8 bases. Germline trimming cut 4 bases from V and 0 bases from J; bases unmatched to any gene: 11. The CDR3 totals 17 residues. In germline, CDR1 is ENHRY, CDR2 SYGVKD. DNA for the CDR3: TGTGCCATCAGTGCTAGGTGGCCGGGACAGGCCTCCTACGAGCAGTACGTC. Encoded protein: CAISARWPGQASYEQYV.

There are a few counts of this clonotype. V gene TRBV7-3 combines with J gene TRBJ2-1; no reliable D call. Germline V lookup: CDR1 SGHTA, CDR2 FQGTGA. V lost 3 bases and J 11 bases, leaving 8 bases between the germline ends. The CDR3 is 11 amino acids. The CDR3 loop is CASSLGNKQFF. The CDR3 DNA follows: TGTGCCAGCAGCTTGGGAAACAAGCAGTTCTTC.

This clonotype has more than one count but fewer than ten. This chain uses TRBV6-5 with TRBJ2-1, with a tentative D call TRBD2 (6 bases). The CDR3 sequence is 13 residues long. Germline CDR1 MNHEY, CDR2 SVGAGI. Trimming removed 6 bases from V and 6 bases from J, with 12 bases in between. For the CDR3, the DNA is TGTGCCAGCAGCTGGGGGGAGTTCAATGAGCAGTTCTTC. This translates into CASSWGEFNEQFF.

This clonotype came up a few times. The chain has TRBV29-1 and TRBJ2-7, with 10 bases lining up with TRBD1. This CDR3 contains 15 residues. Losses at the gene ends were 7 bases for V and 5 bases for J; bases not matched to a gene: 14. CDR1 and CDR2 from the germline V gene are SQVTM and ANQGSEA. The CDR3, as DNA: TGCAGCGCCCTTACTCCGGGACAGGGGTGGAACGAGCAGTACTTC. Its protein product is CSALTPGQGWNEQYF.

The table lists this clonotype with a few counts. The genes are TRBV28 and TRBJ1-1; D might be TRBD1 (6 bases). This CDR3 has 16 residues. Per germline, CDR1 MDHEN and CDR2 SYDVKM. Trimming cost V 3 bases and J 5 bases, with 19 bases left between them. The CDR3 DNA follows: TGTGCCAGCAGTTTTAGGTTCGGTCAGGGGATGACTGAAGCTTTCTTT. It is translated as CASSFRFGQGMTEAFF.

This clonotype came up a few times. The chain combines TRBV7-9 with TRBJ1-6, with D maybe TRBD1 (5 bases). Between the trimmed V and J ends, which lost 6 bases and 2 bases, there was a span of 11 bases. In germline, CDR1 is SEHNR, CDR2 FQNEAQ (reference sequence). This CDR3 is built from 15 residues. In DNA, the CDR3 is TGTGCCAGCAGGCGGGACGGTGCCTATAATTCACCCCTCCACTTT. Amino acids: CASRRDGAYNSPLHF.

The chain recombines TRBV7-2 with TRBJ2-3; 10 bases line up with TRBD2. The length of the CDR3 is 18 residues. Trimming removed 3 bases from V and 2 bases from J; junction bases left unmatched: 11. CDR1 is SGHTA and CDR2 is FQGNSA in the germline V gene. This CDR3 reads CASSLGLAFSPLTDTQYF. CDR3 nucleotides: TGTGCCAGCAGCTTGGGACTAGCGTTCTCCCCCCTCACAGATACGCAGTATTTT.

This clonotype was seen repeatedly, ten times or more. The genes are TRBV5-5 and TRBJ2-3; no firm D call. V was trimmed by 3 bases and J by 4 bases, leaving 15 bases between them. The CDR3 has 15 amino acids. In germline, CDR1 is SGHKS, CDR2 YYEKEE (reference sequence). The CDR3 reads CASSSLLRTADTQYF. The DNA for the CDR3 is TGTGCCAGCAGCTCCTTACTCCGAACGGCAGATACGCAGTATTTT.

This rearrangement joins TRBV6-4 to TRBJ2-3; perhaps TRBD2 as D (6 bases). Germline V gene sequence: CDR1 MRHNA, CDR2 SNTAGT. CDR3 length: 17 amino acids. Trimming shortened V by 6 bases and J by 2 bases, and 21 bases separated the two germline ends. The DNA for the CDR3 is TGTGCCAGCAGCCTCGGCGGGGCATCACTTCTCACAGATACGCAGTATTTT. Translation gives CASSLGGASLLTDTQYF.

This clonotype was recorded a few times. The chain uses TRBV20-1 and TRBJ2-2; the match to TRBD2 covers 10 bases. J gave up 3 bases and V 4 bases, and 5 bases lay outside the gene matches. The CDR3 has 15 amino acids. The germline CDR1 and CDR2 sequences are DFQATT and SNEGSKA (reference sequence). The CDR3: CSATIGTSDTGELFF. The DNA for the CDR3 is TGCAGTGCTACCATCGGGACTAGCGACACCGGGGAGCTGTTTTTT.

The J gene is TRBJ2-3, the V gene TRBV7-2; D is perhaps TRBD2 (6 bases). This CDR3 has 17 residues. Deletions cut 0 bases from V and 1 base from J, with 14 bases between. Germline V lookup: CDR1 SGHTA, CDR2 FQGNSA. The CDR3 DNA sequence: TGTGCCAGCAGCTTAGCCCCTCCGTGGGGGGGCACAGATACGCAGTATTTT. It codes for CASSLAPPWGGTDTQYF.

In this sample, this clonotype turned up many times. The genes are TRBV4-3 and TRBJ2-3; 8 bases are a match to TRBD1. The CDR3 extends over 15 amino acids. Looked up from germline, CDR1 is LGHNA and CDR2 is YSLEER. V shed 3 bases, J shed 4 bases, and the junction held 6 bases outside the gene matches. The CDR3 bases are TGCGCCAGCAGCCATAGACAGGGGCAGGCAGATACGCAGTATTTT. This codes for CASSHRQGQADTQYF.

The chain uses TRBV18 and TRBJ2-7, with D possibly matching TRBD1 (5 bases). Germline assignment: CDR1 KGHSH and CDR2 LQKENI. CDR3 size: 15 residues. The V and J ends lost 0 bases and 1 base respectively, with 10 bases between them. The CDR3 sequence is CASSPPRGASYEQYF. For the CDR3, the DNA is TGTGCCAGCTCACCACCAAGGGGCGCGTCCTACGAGCAGTACTTC.

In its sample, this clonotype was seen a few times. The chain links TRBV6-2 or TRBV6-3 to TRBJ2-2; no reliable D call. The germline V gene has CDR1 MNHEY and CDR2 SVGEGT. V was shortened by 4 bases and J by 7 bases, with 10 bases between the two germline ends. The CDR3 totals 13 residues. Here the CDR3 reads CASSSTPGGELFF. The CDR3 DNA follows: TGTGCCAGCAGTTCCACACCGGGCGGGGAGCTGTTTTTT.

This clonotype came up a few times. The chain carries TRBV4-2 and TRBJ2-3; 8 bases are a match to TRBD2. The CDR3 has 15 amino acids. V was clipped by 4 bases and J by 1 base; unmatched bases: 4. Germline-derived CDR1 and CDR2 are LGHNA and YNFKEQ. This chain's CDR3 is CASSRRGDGTDTQYF. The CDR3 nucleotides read TGTGCCAGCAGCCGGCGGGGGGACGGCACAGATACGCAGTATTTT.

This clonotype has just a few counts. The CDR3 sequence is CASSLYSSYNSPLHF. The DNA of the CDR3 is TGTGCCAGCAGTTTATACAGCTCCTATAATTCACCCCTCCACTTT. The chain uses TRBV27 and TRBJ1-6; D ambiguous. CDR3 length: 15 amino acids. V lost 1 base and J lost 0, with 4 bases in between. Germline V CDR1 and CDR2: MNHEY, SMNVEV (reference sequence).